A single sample gave rise to the 4 T cell receptor beta chains below, sequenced in a study of blood T cell repertoires in COVID-19. Here immunoSEQ multiplex PCR was the method, and the copy in TCRdb shows in-frame clones only, minus some. The sample lists fewer than 20,000 clones, roughly 91% occurring once. The sequenced sample consisted of peripheral blood. The receptors originated from a human donor in a cohort sampled during active COVID-19.

The chain joins TRBV6-5 to TRBJ2-5; 7 bases are a match to TRBD1. J was trimmed by 1 base and V by 10 bases; bases with no gene match: 9. There are 14 residues in the CDR3. CDR1 is MNHEY, CDR2 SVGAGI, per germline. CDR3 sequence: CAISPRQGQETQYF. The CDR3 DNA sequence: TGTGCCATTTCCCCCCGACAGGGCCAAGAGACCCAGTACTTC.

The chain has TRBV5-1 and TRBJ1-1; TRBD1 is a possible D gene (6 bases). V was shortened by 5 bases and J by 5 bases, with 13 bases between the two germline ends. The V gene's germline CDR1 is SGHRS and CDR2 YFSETQ. This CDR3 has 13 residues. The CDR3 reads CASRHRDITEAFF. The CDR3 DNA follows: TGCGCCAGCAGACACAGGGATATAACTGAAGCTTTCTTT.

The chain recombines TRBV5-1 with TRBJ1-3; D not certain. This CDR3 is built from 17 residues. The germline V gene encodes CDR1 SGHRS and CDR2 YFSETQ. V was trimmed by 0 bases and J by 0 bases, leaving 13 bases between them. CDR3 in amino acids: CASSLAPVKNSGNTIYF. The CDR3 DNA is TGCGCCAGCAGCTTGGCACCGGTTAAGAACTCTGGAAACACCATATATTTT.

The chain carries TRBV7-2 and TRBJ1-5; D is perhaps TRBD1 (6 bases). The germline CDR1 and CDR2 sequences are SGHTA and FQGNSA. The CDR3 totals 16 residues. V lost 1 base and J lost 7, with 17 bases in between. In DNA form, the CDR3 reads TGTGCCAGCAGCTTAGGGGCTTTGGGGGCAGGGCAGCCCCAGCATTTT. Residues: CASSLGALGAGQPQHF.